The source of this T cell receptor beta chain is a study of breast tumors, draining lymph nodes, adjacent tissues. The study's findings and limits: Luminal-like breast cancer showed significantly greater tumor-nontumor repertoire similarity than basal-like breast cancer did. Compared with lymph nodes, tumors were less diverse; compared with nontumor tissue, more. Findings are consistent with lymph node origin and intratumoral expansion of most tumor T cells.

The germline V gene encodes CDR1 SGHNT and CDR2 YENEEA. CDR3 length: 16 residues. V shed 5 bases, J shed 7 bases, and the junction held 13 bases outside the gene matches. TCRdb re-analysed the multiplex PCR reads in MiXCR, keeping a single row per CDR3 protein. The data contain approximately 47,000 distinct CDR3 sequences, approximately 22% of them singletons. In its sample, this clonotype was seen many times. Its cognate antigen is unknown. The TCR sequence derives from a female donor with breast cancer. Some clones in this sample may be carry-over from other donors' samples. The chain is built from TRBV11-3 and TRBJ2-1, with TRBD1 identical over 8 bases. The sequenced sample was breast tumor tissue. CDR3 coding DNA: TGTGCCAGCAGCGGCCCGGACAGGGTAGGTAGAAATGAGCAGTTCTTC. It encodes CASSGPDRVGRNEQFF.